This TCR beta chain is drawn from a study of T-cell reconstitution after alpha-beta-depleted transplantation in children. Researchers prepared the TCRbeta library using unique molecular identifiers, the study reports. Via MiXCR, TCRdb re-called the PCR reads, giving one row per CDR3 protein. The top ten clones hold roughly 40% of a sample with hundreds of thousands of distinct CDR3 sequences, about a sixth of them seen once. This clonotype has a handful of counts. Sample: PBMCs, mostly from graft donor cells, taken 360 days after TCRalphabeta/CD19-depleted stem cell transplant. The clonotype originates from a male patient between 2 and 15 years old who had a stem cell transplant for acute lymphoblastic leukemia, so the T cells may come from the graft donor.

For the CDR3, the DNA is TGTGCCAGCAGCAGAAACAGGGATAACTATGGCTACACCTTC. Protein product: CASSRNRDNYGYTF. The rearrangement joins TRBV4-2 to TRBJ1-2, with a weak D call TRBD1 (6 bases). The V end lost 5 bases, the J end lost 1 base, and 11 bases lay between the germline ends. CDR1 is LGHNA and CDR2 is YNFKEQ in the germline V gene. The CDR3 covers 14 residues.